The rows below give T cell receptor beta chains drawn from one sample of a study of T cell responses to AZD1222 COVID-19 vaccine. Produced via immunoSEQ multiplex PCR; TCRdb's table is partial and in-frame only. Counted here are 140,000 to 150,000 clones, around 91% occurring once; the ten biggest clones make up 4% to 6%. The sample was peripheral blood, taken on day 0 of AZD1222 vaccination. Receptors were obtained from an adult in good health. The CDR3 runs from the conserved cysteine through the conserved F or W. D genes are given only for firm matches. Only some rows state a clone size, as once, few, many or a class for expanded clones.

>NA|TRBJ1-1|TRBV10-3|NA
TGTGCCATCATGGTCGGTGGGGGGGAAGGTGAAGCTTTCTTT
CAIMVGGGEGEAFF
>NA|TRBJ1-2|TRBV19|NA
TGTGCCAGTAAGGATAGGGCGGGCTACACCTTC
CASKDRAGYTF
>TRBD1|TRBJ2-7|TRBV5-4|NA
TGTGCCAGCAGCTGGGGACAGGGCTACGAGCAGTACTTC
CASSWGQGYEQYF
>NA|TRBJ1-5|TRBV11-2|once
TGTGCCAGCAGCTTAGACGGGGATCAGCCCCAGCATTTT
CASSLDGDQPQHF
>NA|TRBJ2-2|TRBV9|NA
TGTGCCAGCAGCGTAGCCCGGGAGACCGGGGAGCTGTTTTTT
CASSVARETGELFF
>NA|TRBJ1-2|TRBV2|NA
TGTGCCAGCAGTGCTTCGGGGTTCGGCTACACCTTC
CASSASGFGYTF
>NA|TRBJ1-3|TRBV11-2|once
TGTGCCAGCAGCCCCCTGGGTTCCTTCTCTGGAAACACCATATATTTT
CASSPLGSFSGNTIYF
>NA|TRBJ1-1|TRBV27|NA
TGTGCCAGCAGTCTCCTAAGACAGGACGAAGCTTTCTTT
CASSLLRQDEAFF
>NA|TRBJ1-1|TRBV27|NA
TGTGCCAGCAGTTTATGGCCTCCTACTGAAGCTTTCTTT
CASSLWPPTEAFF
>NA|TRBJ2-3|TRBV27|NA
TGTGCCAGCAGTATCCGACAGAGCACAGATACGCAGTATTTT
CASSIRQSTDTQYF
>NA|TRBJ2-1|TRBV28|NA
TGTGCCACCCGGGAGTTCCGGCGTTACAATGAGCAGTTCTTC
CATREFRRYNEQFF
>NA|TRBJ1-4|TRBV27|NA
TGTGCCAGCAGTTTAGGTGGATGGTACGTTAATGAAAAACTGTTTTTT
CASSLGGWYVNEKLFF
>NA|TRBJ2-4|TRBV6-5|NA
TGTGCCAGCACCGAAAAAAACATTCAGTACTTC
CASTEKNIQYF
>TRBD2|TRBJ2-3|TRBV9|NA
TGTGCCAGCAGCCCCGCGGGAGCGGATACGCAGTATTTT
CASSPAGADTQYF
>NA|TRBJ2-3|TRBV24-1|NA
TGTGCCACCAGTGATGGTGGGACAGATACGCAGTATTTT
CATSDGGTDTQYF
>NA|TRBJ1-1|TRBV18|NA
TGTGCCAGCCCTCGGGGATCCACTGAAGCTTTCTTT
CASPRGSTEAFF
>TRBD2|TRBJ2-7|TRBV7-6|NA
TGTGCCAGCAGCTCCCAGCGGGAGTACTACGAGCAGTACTTC
CASSSQREYYEQYF
>NA|TRBJ2-7|TRBV29-1|NA
TGCAGCGTTGGGGTAGCGGACTACGAGCAGTACTTC
CSVGVADYEQYF
>TRBD1|TRBJ1-1|TRBV4-1|NA
TGCGCCAGCAGCTCCCCTGGGACAGGGGACACTGAAGCTTTCTTT
CASSSPGTGDTEAFF
>NA|TRBJ2-2|TRBV6-2/TRBV6-3|NA
TGTGCCAGCAGTTACAACCTGGCGAACACCGGGGAGCTGTTTTTT
CASSYNLANTGELFF
>TRBD1|TRBJ1-2|TRBV27|few
TGTGCCAGCAGTCTCAGTACCGGGACAGGGGGCAAAGGCTACACCTTC
CASSLSTGTGGKGYTF
>NA|TRBJ1-6|TRBV4-1|NA
TGCGCCAGCAGCCAAGAAACCAGGGGAAATTCACCCCTCCACTTT
CASSQETRGNSPLHF
>NA|TRBJ1-6|TRBV27|NA
TGTGCCAGCAGTTTATGGCAGAGCTCCTATAATTCACCCCTCCACTTT
CASSLWQSSYNSPLHF